This T cell receptor (beta chain) came from a study of identical twins. MiXCR was run by TCRdb on the 5' RACE reads, yielding one entry per CDR3 protein. The sample lists some 710,000 distinct CDR3 sequences, around 6% seen once, with about 2% in the top ten. The CDR3 contains 18 residues. Trimming cost V 1 base and J 6 bases, with 24 bases left between them. Germline CDR1 and CDR2: MDHEN and SYDVKM. This clonotype has at least ten counts. The chain carries TRBV28 and TRBJ2-5; the D gene is possibly TRBD2 (6 bases). The TCR was taken from a man aged 18 to 35 in good health. The sequencing sample was made of naive T cells sorted from blood. CDR3 protein: CASSLFRALVGGSKTQYF. CDR3 DNA: TGTGCCAGCAGTTTATTTAGGGCCCTCGTGGGAGGTTCGAAGACCCAGTACTTC.